Listed below are T cell receptor beta chains from one sample, sequenced in a study of identical twins. TCRdb passed the 5' RACE reads through MiXCR, listing each CDR3 protein once. The data show some 690,000 distinct CDR3 sequences, 21% seen once. The same data also went into a second study, on T cells expressing NK-cell markers.

The sequenced sample consisted of PBMCs. These TCRs come from a woman aged 18-29 years in good health. CDR3s include the opening cysteine and the closing phenylalanine or tryptophan. The order of the fields is J gene, D gene, V gene, clone size, CDR3 DNA, CDR3 protein. D genes are given only for firm matches. The size field is filled for only some rows; it gives once, few, many or a size class.

>TRBJ2-3|TRBD2|TRBV29-1|few
TGCAGCGTCGAAGTAGCGGGGGCCTTCACAGATACGCAGTATTTT
CSVEVAGAFTDTQYF
>TRBJ2-2|NA|TRBV10-3|many
TGTGCCATCAGTGCCCGGGCCCACACCGGGGAGCTGTTTTTT
CAISARAHTGELFF
>TRBJ2-3|NA|TRBV9|few
TGTGCCAGCAGCGTAGCTTCGCGGGACATCACAGATACGCAGTATTTT
CASSVASRDITDTQYF
>TRBJ2-3|TRBD2|TRBV12-3/TRBV12-4|few
TGTGCCAGCGGTCGTGTAGCGGGGGGAGGTCTTGGAGATACGCAGTATTTT
CASGRVAGGGLGDTQYF
>TRBJ1-1|NA|TRBV7-9|few
TGTGCCAGCATCCCCGGGAGGCATGAAGCTTTCTTT
CASIPGRHEAFF
>TRBJ2-4|NA|TRBV6-5|few
TGTGCCAGCAGTTACTCCATGGTACTAGCCAAAAACATTCAGTACTTC
CASSYSMVLAKNIQYF
>TRBJ2-4|NA|TRBV6-2/TRBV6-3|few
TGTGCCATCTCGCCTGTCCTGGGCATTCAGTACTTC
CAISPVLGIQYF
>TRBJ1-2|TRBD1|TRBV10-3|NA
TGTGCCATCAGTCCTACAGGGGGCAATGGCTACACCTTC
CAISPTGGNGYTF
>TRBJ2-5|NA|TRBV20-1|few
TGCAGTGCTAGGGGAGCCCCCGGGGAGACCCAGTACTTC
CSARGAPGETQYF
>TRBJ1-1|NA|TRBV20-1|NA
TGCAGTGCTACGCGGGGACCGATGAACACTGAAGCTTTCTTT
CSATRGPMNTEAFF
>TRBJ2-1|TRBD2|TRBV7-3|many
TGTGCCAGCAGCTTAAGGTTCGGCGGGGGGGCATGGGATGAGCAGTTCTTC
CASSLRFGGGAWDEQFF
>TRBJ2-5|TRBD2|TRBV5-1|NA
TGCGCCAGCAGCTTCGGCGGGGGGCAAGAGGCCCAGTACTTC
CASSFGGGQEAQYF
>TRBJ2-2|NA|TRBV21-1|NA
TGTGCCAACTCGTCGGGACAGAACACCGGGGAGCTGTTTTTT
CANSSGQNTGELFF
>TRBJ1-1|NA|TRBV6-5|few
TGTGCCAGCAGTTACTCGATGGGGACTGAAGCTTTCTTT
CASSYSMGTEAFF
>TRBJ1-5|NA|TRBV12-3/TRBV12-4|NA
TGTGCCAGCACGACGAGGGGGGGGCGCATTGGACAGCCCCAGCATTTT
CASTTRGGRIGQPQHF
>TRBJ2-1|TRBD2|TRBV6-1|NA
TGTGCCAGCTCACAGCGGGGGGCTTACAATGAGCAGTTCTTC
CASSQRGAYNEQFF
>TRBJ2-2|NA|TRBV20-1|NA
TGCAGTGCTAGAAGCAGGACGAACACCGGGGAGCTGTTTTTT
CSARSRTNTGELFF
>TRBJ1-1|NA|TRBV13|few
TGTGCCAGCAGCTTAGTTCGCAGAAACACTGAAGCTTTCTTT
CASSLVRRNTEAFF
>TRBJ2-6|TRBD1|TRBV15|few
TGTGCCACCAGCAGAAAGACAGGGGACGGGGCCAACGTCCTGACTTTC
CATSRKTGDGANVLTF
>TRBJ2-7|NA|TRBV12-3/TRBV12-4|few
TGTGCCAGCAGGTTGTTAGGGAGGGAGCAGTACTTC
CASRLLGREQYF
>TRBJ2-2|NA|TRBV20-1|few
TGCAGTGCTAGAAACGGGGAGGTTGGAATCGGGGAGCTGTTTTTT
CSARNGEVGIGELFF
>TRBJ1-1|NA|TRBV25-1|NA
TGTGCCAGCAGTCTTGGCGGTAGTAGCACTGAAGCTTTCTTT
CASSLGGSSTEAFF
>TRBJ2-1|NA|TRBV18|NA
TGTGCCAGCTCGAAGGACGGACTCAGTCATGAGCAGTTCTTC
CASSKDGLSHEQFF
>TRBJ1-3|NA|TRBV5-6|many
TGTGCCAGCAGCTTAAGAGGGTATGAAAACACCATATATTTT
CASSLRGYENTIYF
>TRBJ1-3|NA|TRBV6-5|few
TGTGCCAGCAGTTACACTCCAGGAAGTGGAAACACCATATATTTT
CASSYTPGSGNTIYF
>TRBJ2-2|NA|TRBV9|few
TGTGCCAGCAGCGTAGGATGGGCCGCGAACACCGGGGAGCTGTTTTTT
CASSVGWAANTGELFF
>TRBJ2-1|TRBD1|TRBV4-2|many
TGTGCCAGCAGCCCTCCGGGACAGGGGACCAATGAGCAGTTCTTC
CASSPPGQGTNEQFF
>TRBJ2-1|TRBD2|TRBV6-1|once
TGTGCCAGCAGTGATTCTAGCGGACGGATCTATATCAATGAGCAGTTCTTC
CASSDSSGRIYINEQFF
>TRBJ2-5|NA|TRBV3-1|few
TGTGCCAGCAGCCCCAGGGAATACCAAGAGACCCAGTACTTC
CASSPREYQETQYF
>TRBJ2-3|NA|TRBV24-1|few
TGTGCCACCAGTGATGCGCAGTATTTT
CATSDAQYF
>TRBJ2-4|NA|TRBV15|NA
TGTGCCACCAGCAGAGATCCTAGTAAAAACATTCAGTACTTC
CATSRDPSKNIQYF
>TRBJ2-1|TRBD2|TRBV20-1|NA
TGCAGTGCTAGTGGTGGGACTATGCGGTTCTTC
CSASGGTMRFF
>TRBJ2-1|TRBD2|TRBV5-1|once
TGCGCCAGCAGCCCCGCGGGGAGCGGGAGCCATGAGCAGTTCTTC
CASSPAGSGSHEQFF
>TRBJ2-2|TRBD1|TRBV5-1|NA
TGCGCCAGCAGCACGGGGACAGGGGCCACCGGGGAGCTGTTTTTT
CASSTGTGATGELFF
>TRBJ2-3|NA|TRBV7-2|many
TGTGCCAGCAGCCTTCAGCGGGCAGATACGCAGTATTTT
CASSLQRADTQYF
>TRBJ2-7|TRBD1|TRBV6-1|few
TGTGCCAGCAGTGGGACAGGCCGTATCCCCGAGCAGTACTTC
CASSGTGRIPEQYF
>TRBJ1-2|NA|TRBV27|few
TGTGCCAGCAGCCCGTGGGGGGACTATGGCTACACCTTC
CASSPWGDYGYTF
>TRBJ2-1|NA|TRBV7-8|once
TGTGCCAGCAGCTCTGCGCCTTACAATGAGCAGTTCTTC
CASSSAPYNEQFF
>TRBJ2-3|NA|TRBV27|NA
TGTGCCAGCAAGGGTCAGGGAACTAGCACAGATACGCAGTATTTT
CASKGQGTSTDTQYF
>TRBJ2-3|NA|TRBV5-1|many
TGTGCCAGCAGTTTAGCCACCACAGATACGCAGTATTTT
CASSLATTDTQYF
>TRBJ2-3|NA|TRBV6-5|NA
TGTGCCAGCAGTCTACTCGCTAGCACAGATACGCAGTATTTT
CASSLLASTDTQYF
>TRBJ2-7|TRBD1|TRBV6-5|many
TGTGCCAGCAGCCGACAGGGGCGCGAGCAGTACTTC
CASSRQGREQYF
>TRBJ2-3|NA|TRBV27|NA
TGTGCCAGCGAGGCGGACGGTAGCACAGATACGCAGTATTTT
CASEADGSTDTQYF
>TRBJ2-3|NA|TRBV12-3/TRBV12-4|few
TGTGCCAGCATCGATGGGATAGAGGGGGATACGCAGTATTTT
CASIDGIEGDTQYF
>TRBJ1-6|NA|TRBV5-1|few
TGCGCCAGCAGCTTGGTATTAGGGGACGATAATTCACCCCTCCACTTT
CASSLVLGDDNSPLHF
>TRBJ1-5|NA|TRBV12-3/TRBV12-4|many
TGTGCCAGCAGTTTAGCCGGACAGTCAAATCAGCCCCAGCATTTT
CASSLAGQSNQPQHF
>TRBJ2-5|NA|TRBV7-2|few
TGTGCCAGCAGCTTCGGGGTAGTGAGAGCAGAGACCCAGTACTTC
CASSFGVVRAETQYF
>TRBJ2-7|NA|TRBV7-6|NA
TGTGCCAGCAGCCCATCGCGGAGCTCCTCCTACGAGCAGTACTTC
CASSPSRSSSYEQYF
>TRBJ2-1|TRBD2|TRBV7-7|many
TGTGCTAGCCCCGTGGGCCCTGGACTAGCGGGTCCGAATGAGCAGTTCTTC
CASPVGPGLAGPNEQFF
>TRBJ1-6|NA|TRBV6-2/TRBV6-3|NA
TGTGCCAGCAGTCGGGCGGGCTCCAATGGTTCACCCCTCCACTTT
CASSRAGSNGSPLHF